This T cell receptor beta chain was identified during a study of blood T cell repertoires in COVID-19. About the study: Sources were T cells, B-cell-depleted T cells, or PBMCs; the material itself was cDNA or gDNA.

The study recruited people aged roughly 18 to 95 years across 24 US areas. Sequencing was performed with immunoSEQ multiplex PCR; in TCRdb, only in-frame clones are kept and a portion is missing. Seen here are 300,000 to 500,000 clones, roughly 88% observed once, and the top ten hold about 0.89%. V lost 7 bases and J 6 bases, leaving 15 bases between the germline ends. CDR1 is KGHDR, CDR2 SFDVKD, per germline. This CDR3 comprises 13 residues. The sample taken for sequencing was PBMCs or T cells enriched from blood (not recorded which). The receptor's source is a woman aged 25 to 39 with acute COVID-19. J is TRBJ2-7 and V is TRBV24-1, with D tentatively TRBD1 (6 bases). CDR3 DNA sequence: TGTGCCACCAGCTTAGGGGGTGAGTTCGAGCAGTACTTC. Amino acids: CATSLGGEFEQYF.